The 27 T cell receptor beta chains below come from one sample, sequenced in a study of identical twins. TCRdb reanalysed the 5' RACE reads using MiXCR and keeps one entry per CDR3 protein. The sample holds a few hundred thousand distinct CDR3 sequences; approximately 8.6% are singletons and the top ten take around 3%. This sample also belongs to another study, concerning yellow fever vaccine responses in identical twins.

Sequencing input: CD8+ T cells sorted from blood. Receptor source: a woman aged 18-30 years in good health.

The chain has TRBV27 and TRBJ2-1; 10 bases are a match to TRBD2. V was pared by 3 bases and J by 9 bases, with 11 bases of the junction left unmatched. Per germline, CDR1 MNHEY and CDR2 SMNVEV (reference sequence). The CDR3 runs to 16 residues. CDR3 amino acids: CASSFRVSGRTGEQFF. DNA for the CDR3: TGTGCCAGCAGTTTTAGGGTTAGCGGGAGGACAGGTGAGCAGTTCTTC.

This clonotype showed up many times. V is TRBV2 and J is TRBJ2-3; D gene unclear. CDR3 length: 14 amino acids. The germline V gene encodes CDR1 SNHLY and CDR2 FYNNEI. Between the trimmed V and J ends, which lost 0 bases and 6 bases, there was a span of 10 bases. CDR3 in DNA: TGTGCCAGCAGTGAAGCGCTCCGGCCGGATACGCAGTATTTT. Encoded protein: CASSEALRPDTQYF. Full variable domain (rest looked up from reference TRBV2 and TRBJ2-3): EPEVTQTPSHQVTQMGQEVILRCVPISNHLYFYWYRQILGQKVEFLVSFYNNEISEKSEIFDDQFSVERPDGSNFTLKIRSTKLEDSAMYFCASSEALRPDTQYFGPGTRLTVL.

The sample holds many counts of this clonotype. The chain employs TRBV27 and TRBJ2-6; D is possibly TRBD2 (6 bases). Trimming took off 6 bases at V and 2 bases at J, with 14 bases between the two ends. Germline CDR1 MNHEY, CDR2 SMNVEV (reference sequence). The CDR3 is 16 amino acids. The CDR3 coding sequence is TGTGCCAGCAGCGAAATAAGGAGGGCTGGGGCCAACGTCCTGACTTTC. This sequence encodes CASSEIRRAGANVLTF.

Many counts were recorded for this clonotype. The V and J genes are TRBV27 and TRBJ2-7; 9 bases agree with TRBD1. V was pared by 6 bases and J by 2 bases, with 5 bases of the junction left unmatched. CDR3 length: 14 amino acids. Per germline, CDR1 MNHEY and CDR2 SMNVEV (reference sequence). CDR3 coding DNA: TGTGCCAGCAGCTGGACAGGGGTCGCCTACGAGCAGTACTTC. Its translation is CASSWTGVAYEQYF.

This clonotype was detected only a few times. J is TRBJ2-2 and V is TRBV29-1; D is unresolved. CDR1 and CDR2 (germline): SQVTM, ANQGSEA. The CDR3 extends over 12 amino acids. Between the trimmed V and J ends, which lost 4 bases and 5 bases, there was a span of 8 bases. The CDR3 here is CSVVVATGELFF. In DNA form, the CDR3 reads TGCAGCGTTGTAGTCGCTACCGGGGAGCTGTTTTTT.

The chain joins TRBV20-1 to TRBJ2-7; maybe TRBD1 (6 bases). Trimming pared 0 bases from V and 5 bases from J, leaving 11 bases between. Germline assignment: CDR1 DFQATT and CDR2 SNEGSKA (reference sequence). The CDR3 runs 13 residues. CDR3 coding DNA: TGCAGTGCTAGAGATCGCAGGGGAAACGAGCAGTACTTC. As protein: CSARDRRGNEQYF.

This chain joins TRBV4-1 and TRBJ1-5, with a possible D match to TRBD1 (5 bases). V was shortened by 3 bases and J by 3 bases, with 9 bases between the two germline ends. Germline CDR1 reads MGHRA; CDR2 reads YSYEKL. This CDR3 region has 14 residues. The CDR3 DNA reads TGCGCCAGCAGCCAGGGGGGGAACAATCAGCCCCAGCATTTT. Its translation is CASSQGGNNQPQHF.

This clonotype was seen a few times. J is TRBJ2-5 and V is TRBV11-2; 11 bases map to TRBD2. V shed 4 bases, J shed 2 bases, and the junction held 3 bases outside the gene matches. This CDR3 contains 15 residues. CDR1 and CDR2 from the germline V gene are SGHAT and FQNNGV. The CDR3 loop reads CASSWGTSGQETQYF. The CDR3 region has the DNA TGTGCCAGCAGCTGGGGGACTAGCGGTCAAGAGACCCAGTACTTC.

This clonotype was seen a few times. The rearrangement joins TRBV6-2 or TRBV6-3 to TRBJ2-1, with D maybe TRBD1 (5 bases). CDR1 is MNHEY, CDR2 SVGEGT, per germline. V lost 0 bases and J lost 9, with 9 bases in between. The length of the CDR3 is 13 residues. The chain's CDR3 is CASSYSTATEQFF. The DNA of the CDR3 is TGTGCCAGCAGTTACTCGACAGCGACTGAGCAGTTCTTC.

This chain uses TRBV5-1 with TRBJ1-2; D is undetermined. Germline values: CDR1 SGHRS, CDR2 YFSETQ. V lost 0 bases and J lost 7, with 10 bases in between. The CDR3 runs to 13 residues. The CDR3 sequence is CASSLEAGGGYTF. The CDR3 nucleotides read TGCGCCAGCAGCTTGGAGGCAGGAGGTGGCTACACCTTC.

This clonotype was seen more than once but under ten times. The CDR3 is CASSPRTSGSNRETQYF. The CDR3 coding sequence is TGTGCCAGCAGCCCCCGGACTAGCGGGAGTAACAGAGAGACCCAGTACTTC. V is TRBV7-9 and J is TRBJ2-5; 13 bases line up with TRBD2. Germline loops: CDR1 SEHNR, CDR2 FQNEAQ (reference sequence). CDR3 length: 17 residues. V shed 5 bases and J 4 bases; nucleotides not matched to a gene: 10.

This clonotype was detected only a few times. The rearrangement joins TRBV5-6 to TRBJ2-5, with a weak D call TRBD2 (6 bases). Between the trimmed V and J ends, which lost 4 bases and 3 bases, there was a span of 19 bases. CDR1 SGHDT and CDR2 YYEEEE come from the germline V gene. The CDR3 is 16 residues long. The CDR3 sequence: CASSAETRLGEETQYF. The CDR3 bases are TGTGCCAGCAGCGCCGAGACTAGACTAGGCGAAGAGACCCAGTACTTC.

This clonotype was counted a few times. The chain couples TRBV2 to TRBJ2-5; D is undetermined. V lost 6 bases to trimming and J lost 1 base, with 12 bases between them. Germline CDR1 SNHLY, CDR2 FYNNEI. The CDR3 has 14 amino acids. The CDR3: CASRGESVQETQYF. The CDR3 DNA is TGTGCCAGCAGGGGCGAGTCGGTCCAAGAGACCCAGTACTTC.

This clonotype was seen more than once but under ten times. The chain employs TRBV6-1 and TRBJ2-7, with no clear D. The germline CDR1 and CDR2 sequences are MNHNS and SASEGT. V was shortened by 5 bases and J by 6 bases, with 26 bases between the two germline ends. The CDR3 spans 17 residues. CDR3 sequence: CASSPALGLRPWGEQYF. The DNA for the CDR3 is TGTGCCAGCAGTCCAGCGTTAGGCCTTAGGCCATGGGGCGAGCAGTACTTC.

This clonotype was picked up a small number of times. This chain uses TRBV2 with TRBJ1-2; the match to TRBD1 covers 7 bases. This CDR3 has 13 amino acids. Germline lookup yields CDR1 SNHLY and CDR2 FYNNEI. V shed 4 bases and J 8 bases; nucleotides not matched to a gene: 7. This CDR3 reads CASSGQGSGGYTF. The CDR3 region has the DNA TGTGCCAGCAGTGGACAGGGATCGGGAGGCTACACCTTC.

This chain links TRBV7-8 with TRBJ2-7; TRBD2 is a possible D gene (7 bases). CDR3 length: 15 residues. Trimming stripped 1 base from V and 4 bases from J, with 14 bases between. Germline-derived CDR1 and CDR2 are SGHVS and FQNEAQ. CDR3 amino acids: CASSLDPGGQYEQYF. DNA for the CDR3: TGTGCCAGCAGCTTAGACCCCGGGGGGCAATACGAGCAGTACTTC. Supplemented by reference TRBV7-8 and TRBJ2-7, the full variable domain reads GAGVSQSPRYKVAKRGQDVALRCDPISGHVSLFWYQQALGQGPEFLTYFQNEAQLDKSGLPSDRFFAERPEGSVSTLKIQRTQQEDSAVYLCASSLDPGGQYEQYFGPGTRLTVT.

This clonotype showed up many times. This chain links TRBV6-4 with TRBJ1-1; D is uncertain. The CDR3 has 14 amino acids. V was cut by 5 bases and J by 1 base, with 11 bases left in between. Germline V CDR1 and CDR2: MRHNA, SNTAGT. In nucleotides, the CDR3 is TGTGCCAGCAGTAAGGAATGGGAGAACACTGAAGCTTTCTTT. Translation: CASSKEWENTEAFF.

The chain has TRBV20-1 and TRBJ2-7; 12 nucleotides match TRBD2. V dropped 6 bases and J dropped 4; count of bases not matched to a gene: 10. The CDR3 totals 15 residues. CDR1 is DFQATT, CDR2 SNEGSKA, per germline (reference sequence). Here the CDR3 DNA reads TGCAGTGCCCGGTGGGTGACTAGCGGGGGTTACGAGCAGTACTTC. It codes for CSARWVTSGGYEQYF.

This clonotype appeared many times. The CDR3 bases are TGTGCCAGCAGTTACTCGATCTTGGGGGAGGCTTTCTTT. Its protein product is CASSYSILGEAFF. The chain couples TRBV6-5 to TRBJ1-1; possible D gene TRBD1, 5 bases. Trimming took 0 bases from V and 11 from J, leaving 13 bases between them. The CDR3 covers 13 residues. Germline assignment: CDR1 MNHEY and CDR2 SVGAGI.

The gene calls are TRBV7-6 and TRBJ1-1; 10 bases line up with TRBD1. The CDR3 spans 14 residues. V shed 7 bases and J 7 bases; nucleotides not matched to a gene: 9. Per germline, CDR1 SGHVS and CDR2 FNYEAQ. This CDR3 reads CASTSGGTGDEAFF. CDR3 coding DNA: TGTGCCAGCACCTCCGGCGGGACAGGGGATGAAGCTTTCTTT.

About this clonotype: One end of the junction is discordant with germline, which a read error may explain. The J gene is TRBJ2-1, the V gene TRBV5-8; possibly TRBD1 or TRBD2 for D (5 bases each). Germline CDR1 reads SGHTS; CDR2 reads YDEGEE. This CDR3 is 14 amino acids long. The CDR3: CAISTGTMSNEQFF. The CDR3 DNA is TGTGCCATCAGCACCGGGACCATGAGCAATGAGCAGTTCTTC. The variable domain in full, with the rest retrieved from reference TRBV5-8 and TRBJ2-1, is EAGVTQSPTHLIKTRGQQATLRCSPISGHTSVYWYQQALGLGLQFLLWYDEGEERNRGNFPPRFSGRQFPNYSSELNVNALELEDSALYLCAISTGTMSNEQFFGPGTRLTVL.

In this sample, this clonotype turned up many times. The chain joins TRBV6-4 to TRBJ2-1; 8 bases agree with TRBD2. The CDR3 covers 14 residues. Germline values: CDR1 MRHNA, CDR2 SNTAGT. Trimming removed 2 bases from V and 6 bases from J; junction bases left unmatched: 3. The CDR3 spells CASSDLAGGNEQFF. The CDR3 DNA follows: TGTGCCAGCAGTGACCTAGCGGGTGGCAATGAGCAGTTCTTC.

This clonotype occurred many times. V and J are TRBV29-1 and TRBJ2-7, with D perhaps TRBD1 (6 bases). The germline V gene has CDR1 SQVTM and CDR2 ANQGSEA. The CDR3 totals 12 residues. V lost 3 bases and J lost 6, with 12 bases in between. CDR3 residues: CSVEDSGSEQYF. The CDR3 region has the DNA TGCAGCGTTGAGGACAGCGGCTCCGAGCAGTACTTC.

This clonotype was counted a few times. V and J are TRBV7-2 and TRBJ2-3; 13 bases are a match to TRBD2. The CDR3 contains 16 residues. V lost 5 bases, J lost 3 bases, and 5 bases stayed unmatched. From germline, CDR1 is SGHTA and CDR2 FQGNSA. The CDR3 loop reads CASSPLAGGMTDTQYF. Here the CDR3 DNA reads TGTGCCAGCAGCCCACTAGCGGGAGGGATGACAGATACGCAGTATTTT.

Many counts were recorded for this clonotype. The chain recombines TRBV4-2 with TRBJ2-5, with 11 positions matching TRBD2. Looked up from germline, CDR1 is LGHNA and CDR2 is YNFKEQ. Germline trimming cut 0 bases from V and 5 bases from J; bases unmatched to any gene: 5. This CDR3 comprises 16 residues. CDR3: CASSQDRSGGAETQYF. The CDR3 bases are TGTGCCAGCAGCCAAGATCGTAGCGGGGGGGCGGAGACCCAGTACTTC.

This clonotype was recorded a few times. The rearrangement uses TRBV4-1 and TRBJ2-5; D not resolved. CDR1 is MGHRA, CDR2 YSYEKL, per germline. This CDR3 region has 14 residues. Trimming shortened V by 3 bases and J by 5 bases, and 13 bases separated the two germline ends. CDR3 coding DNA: TGCGCCAGCAGCCAGCGGCAGTTCGGGGAGACCCAGTACTTC. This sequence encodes CASSQRQFGETQYF.

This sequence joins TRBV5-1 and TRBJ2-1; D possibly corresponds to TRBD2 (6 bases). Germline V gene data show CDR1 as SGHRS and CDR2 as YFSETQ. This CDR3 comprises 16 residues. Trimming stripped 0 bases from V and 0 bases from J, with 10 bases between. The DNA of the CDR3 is TGCGCCAGCAGCTTGGTGGACGGGAGCTCCTACAATGAGCAGTTCTTC. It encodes CASSLVDGSSYNEQFF.